This T cell receptor beta chain was sequenced in a study of blood T cell repertoires in COVID-19 (TCRdb year 2020). General notes on the study: Samples covering the acute and convalescent phases of COVID-19 were provided by collaborators in the United States, Italy and Spain. The dataset comprised deeply sampled blood TCRbeta repertoires from subjects exposed to, actively infected with, or recovered from COVID-19. The samples were drawn from the first 160 participants of the ongoing ImmuneRACE study and from 950 to 1,500 subjects provided by 6 global collaborators. HLA class I and class II types, where available, came from metadata supplied by the sample provider rather than from assay-based typing. The material from the prospective study consisted of cDNA or gDNA derived from T cells, B-cell-depleted T cells, or PBMCs. The repertoires were released in a freely available public database intended as a resource for research on the immune response to SARS-CoV-2. Nearly every sample came with metadata listing a de-identified subject ID, COVID-19 status, age in years and sex.

Note on this clone: Its antigen specificity is not known. Qualities for individual bases were not recorded, and no much larger clone is one base off.

The collaborating institutions used their own protocols to collect whole blood in K2EDTA tubes. For TCRbeta analysis, collaborators shipped samples in one of three forms: frozen whole blood, isolated PBMCs, or DNA extracted from either of those sample types. CDR1 SGHRS and CDR2 YFSETQ are derived from the germline V gene. The CDR3 spans 15 residues, from the cysteine through the phenylalanine. The kept DNA is CDR3 alone, 45 bases in frame from the first base. For this chain, trimming is 2 bases at the V end and 7 bases at the J end, and the number of junction bases without a gene match is 8. Study-wide findings and limitations: How much clinical and demographic metadata was included differed by source and by participant, and the metadata was provided uncurated.

TCRbeta CDR3 regions were amplified from genomic DNA using the immunoSEQ Assay, a bias-controlled multiplex PCR. The paper's processing steps were these. The number of nucleated cells in each sample was estimated by amplification of reference gene primers within the assay. Sequence reads were collapsed and filtered to measure the absolute abundance of every unique TCRbeta CDR3 rearrangement. Productive Simpson clonality was computed per sample as the square root of Simpson's diversity index over productive rearrangements. Here the immuneACCESS table is served through TCRdb, limited to in-frame sequences with V and J called. Missing clones are a known gap in these copies; in checked studies unresolved V genes cover under half, and the rest lacks a known reason. V and J calls plus clone size are reproduced from that table; the DNA served to infer D and trimming. Here the sample has around 450,000 clones; approximately 90% occur a single time. The top ten hold over 4% of the sample.

Sequencing input: peripheral blood. The V and J genes are TRBV5-1 and TRBJ2-1; 8 central bases correspond to TRBD2. The clonotype originates from a woman between 25 and 40 years old with acute or convalescent COVID-19. CDR3 loop: CASSFRGGRLNEQFF. The nucleotides are TGCGCCAGCAGCTTTCGGGGGGGCCGTCTAAATGAGCAGTTCTTC.